The 25 T cell receptor beta chains below come from one sample, sequenced in a study of identical twins. In TCRdb, the 5' RACE reads were re-called with MiXCR into one record per CDR3 protein. The sample lists fewer than 900,000 distinct CDR3 sequences, 21% occurring once. This sample also belongs to another study, concerning T cells expressing NK-cell markers.

Sequencing input: PBMCs. Receptors originate from a young woman in good health.

The gene calls are TRBV20-1 and TRBJ2-5; TRBD2 is a possible D gene (6 bases). Germline V gives CDR1 DFQATT, CDR2 SNEGSKA (reference sequence). V dropped 0 bases and J dropped 5 bases, with 16 bases sitting between them. CDR3 length: 15 residues. The CDR3 reads CSARDWSGSAETQYF. The CDR3 coding sequence is TGCAGTGCTAGAGATTGGTCCGGGAGCGCGGAGACCCAGTACTTC.

There are many counts of this clonotype. The chain joins TRBV4-3 to TRBJ2-7, with TRBD2 as a possible D gene (6 bases). The CDR3 extends over 15 amino acids. Trimming removed 0 bases from V and 3 bases from J, with 12 bases in between. Germline V gene data show CDR1 as LGHNA and CDR2 as YSLEER. CDR3 region: CASSQDAGNYYEQYF. CDR3 bases: TGCGCCAGCAGCCAAGATGCGGGAAACTACTACGAGCAGTACTTC.

The chain joins TRBV5-1 to TRBJ2-1; D is unclear. CDR1 SGHRS and CDR2 YFSETQ come from the germline V gene. This CDR3 has 12 amino acids. The germline V and J ends were trimmed by 5 bases and 8 bases, with 11 bases remaining between them. CDR3 nucleotide sequence: TGCGCCAGCAGTTCGGCGATCGATGAGCAGTTCTTC. The encoded protein is CASSSAIDEQFF.

The chain uses TRBV27 and TRBJ1-6; the match to TRBD1 covers 7 bases. The germline V gene has CDR1 MNHEY and CDR2 SMNVEV (reference sequence). The CDR3 is 14 amino acids. The trim removed 6 bases at V and 6 bases at J, leaving 5 bases unmatched. CDR3 DNA sequence: TGTGCCAGCAGGCCGACAGGGTTTAATTCACCCCTCCACTTT. Its translation: CASRPTGFNSPLHF.

Here the CDR3 DNA reads TGCGCCAGCAACCCGAGGGCAGGGATCAACTATGGCTACACCTTC. Translating gives CASNPRAGINYGYTF. The V and J genes are TRBV5-1 and TRBJ1-2; weak D call: TRBD1 (5 bases). Germline lookup yields CDR1 SGHRS and CDR2 YFSETQ. The V end was cut by 6 bases, the J end by 2 bases, with 17 bases between. This CDR3 comprises 15 residues.

The chain uses TRBV5-6 and TRBJ2-7; 9 bases align to TRBD1. The V and J ends lost 0 bases and 6 bases, in that order; junction bases with no gene match: 10. CDR3 size: 16 residues. CDR1 is SGHDT, CDR2 YYEEEE, per germline. As DNA, the CDR3 is TGTGCCAGCAGCTTGGGAATCCGGGACAGGGTAGGCGAGCAGTACTTC. Translation: CASSLGIRDRVGEQYF. Full variable domain (missing parts from reference TRBV5-6 and TRBJ2-7): DAGVTQSPTHLIKTRGQQVTLRCSPKSGHDTVSWYQQALGQGPQFIFQYYEEEERQRGNFPDRFSGHQFPNYSSELNVNALLLGDSALYLCASSLGIRDRVGEQYFGPGTRLTVT.

This clonotype has only a few counts. V gene TRBV7-6 combines with J gene TRBJ1-1; no reliable D call. Trimming cost V 1 base and J 5 bases, with 8 bases left between them. The CDR3 length is 13 residues. Looked up from germline, CDR1 is SGHVS and CDR2 is FNYEAQ. DNA of the CDR3: TGTGCCAGCAGCTTAGTATTGGGGACTGAAGCTTTCTTT. As protein: CASSLVLGTEAFF.

The chain combines TRBV5-5 with TRBJ1-6, with D uncertain. CDR3 size: 17 residues. With 0 bases removed from V and 0 bases from J, the gap between germline ends came to 10 bases. Germline V gives CDR1 SGHKS, CDR2 YYEKEE (reference sequence). CDR3 residues: CASSLDPGSSYNSPLHF. DNA of the CDR3: TGTGCCAGCAGCTTGGATCCGGGGAGCTCCTATAATTCACCCCTCCACTTT. The variable domain in full, completed from reference TRBV5-5 and TRBJ1-6, reads DAGVTQSPTHLIKTRGQQVTLRCSPISGHKSVSWYQQVLGQGPQFIFQYYEKEERGRGNFPDRFSARQFPNYSSELNVNALLLGDSALYLCASSLDPGSSYNSPLHFGNGTRLTVT.

This clonotype has ten or more counts. CDR3 region: CSVDIHDRVNTEAFF. In DNA form, the CDR3 reads TGCAGCGTCGATATCCACGACAGGGTGAACACTGAAGCTTTCTTT. This chain links TRBV29-1 with TRBJ1-1; 7 nucleotides align to TRBD1. The CDR3 covers 15 residues. Germline V gene sequence: CDR1 SQVTM, CDR2 ANQGSEA. The V gene end was trimmed by 6 bases and the J gene end by 0 bases; junction bases not matched to a gene: 10.

The J gene is TRBJ1-2, the V gene TRBV24-1, with 7 bases lining up with TRBD1. Per germline, CDR1 KGHDR and CDR2 SFDVKD. This CDR3 comprises 14 residues. The V gene end was trimmed by 2 bases and the J gene end by 7 bases; junction bases not matched to a gene: 6. The CDR3 nucleotides are TGTGCCACCAGTGATTCCACATACAGGGGTGGCTACACCTTC. This translates into CATSDSTYRGGYTF.

There are a few counts of this clonotype. The chain has TRBV3-1 and TRBJ2-1; 7 bases match TRBD1. This CDR3 contains 14 residues. V was clipped by 4 bases and J by 3 bases; unmatched bases: 3. CDR1 and CDR2 from the germline V gene are LGHDT and YNNKEL (reference sequence). CDR3 residues: CASSLRTGYNEQFF. The CDR3 coding sequence is TGTGCCAGCAGCCTACGGACAGGCTACAATGAGCAGTTCTTC.

The CDR3 is CASSTALGEQFF. CDR3 in DNA: TGTGCCAGCAGTACGGCCTTAGGTGAGCAGTTCTTC. The chain is built from TRBV6-5 and TRBJ2-1; D not resolved. The CDR3 is made up of 12 amino acids. Per germline, CDR1 MNHEY and CDR2 SVGAGI. The V and J ends lost 5 bases and 9 bases respectively, with 11 bases between them.

This clonotype has a handful of counts. J is TRBJ1-2 and V is TRBV20-1, with D maybe TRBD1 (5 bases). From germline, CDR1 is DFQATT and CDR2 SNEGSKA (reference sequence). This CDR3 has 13 residues. V lost 6 bases, J lost 4 bases, and 15 bases lay in between. The CDR3 DNA follows: TGCAGTGCCCACCGGGGACCGCGCTATGGCTACACCTTC. The encoded protein is CSAHRGPRYGYTF.

This clonotype was seen more than once but under ten times. CDR3 region: CSAGQGRNQPQHF. Here the CDR3 DNA reads TGCAGTGCTGGACAGGGGCGCAATCAGCCCCAGCATTTT. The V gene is TRBV20-1, the J gene TRBJ1-5; the match to TRBD1 covers 9 bases. The CDR3 is made up of 13 amino acids. Looked up from germline, CDR1 is DFQATT and CDR2 is SNEGSKA (reference sequence). J was trimmed by 2 bases and V by 5 bases; bases with no gene match: 1.

The rearrangement links TRBV9 to TRBJ2-1; 8 bases agree with TRBD2. After removal of 0 bases from V and 4 bases from J, the junction contained 18 bases not matched to a gene. Germline lookup yields CDR1 SGDLS and CDR2 YYNGEE. CDR3 length: 20 residues. Here the CDR3 reads CASSVVGSGAADPFYNEQFF. The CDR3 DNA reads as TGTGCCAGCAGCGTAGTTGGTAGCGGGGCTGCCGACCCCTTTTACAATGAGCAGTTCTTC. Drawing the rest from reference TRBV9 and TRBJ2-1, the complete variable domain is DSGVTQTPKHLITATGQRVTLRCSPRSGDLSVYWYQQSLDQGLQFLIQYYNGEERAKGNILERFSAQQFPDLHSELNLSSLELGDSALYFCASSVVGSGAADPFYNEQFFGPGTRLTVL.

The chain links TRBV7-9 to TRBJ2-1; 7 bases fit TRBD2. Germline values: CDR1 SEHNR, CDR2 FQNEAQ (reference sequence). The V segment lost 5 bases and the J segment 3 bases; nucleotides outside the gene matches: 13. The CDR3 sequence is 17 residues long. CDR3 in DNA: TGTGCCAGCAGCGTTCCCCGACTAGCCGGGAGCTACAATGAGCAGTTCTTC. Encoded protein: CASSVPRLAGSYNEQFF.

J is TRBJ2-2 and V is TRBV5-5, with 9 bases fitting TRBD1. The CDR3 has 17 residues. The junction had 9 bases not matched to a gene; V was cut back by 4 bases and J by 2 bases. Germline V lookup: CDR1 SGHKS, CDR2 YYEKEE (reference sequence). CDR3 in amino acids: CASSDFTGGYNTGELFF. CDR3 nucleotide sequence: TGTGCCAGCAGCGACTTTACAGGGGGCTATAACACCGGGGAGCTGTTTTTT.

In DNA form, the CDR3 reads TGTGCCAGCAGTTTTCATGGAGGGGGCTACACCTTC. This translates into CASSFHGGGYTF. The chain employs TRBV12-3 or TRBV12-4 and TRBJ1-2; D is ambiguous. CDR3 size: 12 residues. Trimming removed 3 bases at V and 8 bases at J, with 10 bases between.

This rearrangement joins TRBV19 to TRBJ2-7; D may be TRBD2 (5 bases). CDR1 LNHDA and CDR2 SQIVND come from the germline V gene (reference sequence). The CDR3 extends over 15 amino acids. Trimming left V 3 bases short and J 1 base short, with 13 bases between. The CDR3 DNA sequence: TGTGCCAGTAGTATGAAAGGTGAGGGATCCTACGAGCAGTACTTC. Protein product: CASSMKGEGSYEQYF. Full variable domain (remainder filled in from reference TRBV19 and TRBJ2-7): DGGITQSPKYLFRKEGQNVTLSCEQNLNHDAMYWYRQDPGQGLRLIYYSQIVNDFQKGDIAEGYSVSREKKESFPLTVTSAQKNPTAFYLCASSMKGEGSYEQYFGPGTRLTVT.

This clonotype has more than one count but fewer than ten. Written as DNA, the CDR3 is TGTGCCAGCAGTTTACGGACTAGCGGAATCTACGAGCAGTACTTC. Its translation is CASSLRTSGIYEQYF. The rearrangement links TRBV27 to TRBJ2-7, with TRBD2 identical over 10 bases. Germline-derived CDR1 and CDR2 are MNHEY and SMNVEV (reference sequence). The CDR3 extends over 15 amino acids. V was pared by 2 bases and J by 3 bases, with 4 bases of the junction left unmatched.

This chain connects TRBV20-1 to TRBJ2-7, with a weak D call TRBD1 (6 bases). The V gene's germline CDR1 is DFQATT and CDR2 SNEGSKA (reference sequence). V was pared by 3 bases and J by 5 bases, with 17 bases between. This CDR3 comprises 14 residues. CDR3 residues: CSARQGPSYDEQYF. DNA for the CDR3: TGCAGTGCTAGGCAGGGGCCCTCCTACGACGAGCAGTACTTC.

The chain is built from TRBV10-3 and TRBJ1-5; D might be TRBD1 (6 bases). V was clipped by 10 bases and J by 4 bases, with 11 bases between them. This CDR3 region has 12 residues. Germline assignment: CDR1 ENHRY and CDR2 SYGVKD. CDR3 coding DNA: TGTGCCACCGAAGACAGGAATCAGCCCCAGCATTTT. It translates to CATEDRNQPQHF.

This clonotype was picked up a small number of times. This chain links TRBV7-2 with TRBJ2-3; TRBD2 agrees at 9 bases. Trimming cost V 0 bases and J 5 bases; bases outside gene matches: 3. Germline values: CDR1 SGHTA, CDR2 FQGNSA. The CDR3 runs 15 residues. CDR3 region: CASSLAAGGLDTQYF. CDR3 DNA: TGTGCCAGCAGCTTAGCCGCGGGAGGGTTAGATACGCAGTATTTT.

The chain carries TRBV30 and TRBJ2-1; weak D call: TRBD1 (6 bases). With 2 bases removed from V and 6 bases from J, the gap between germline ends came to 11 bases. The CDR3 is 13 residues long. Per germline, CDR1 GTSNPN and CDR2 SVGIG (reference sequence). CDR3 coding DNA: TGTGCCTGGAGTTATGGGGGCTTCAATGAGCAGTTCTTC. Its protein is CAWSYGGFNEQFF. Supplemented by reference TRBV30 and TRBJ2-1, the full variable domain reads SQTIHQWPATLVQPVGSPLSLECTVEGTSNPNLYWYRQAAGRGLQLLFYSVGIGQISSEVPQNLSASRPQDRQFILSSKKLLLSDSGFYLCAWSYGGFNEQFFGPGTRLTVL.

V gene TRBV30 combines with J gene TRBJ1-6, with 7 bases aligning to TRBD1. The germline V gene encodes CDR1 GTSNPN and CDR2 SVGIG (reference sequence). V was pared by 8 bases and J by 8 bases, with 9 bases of the junction left unmatched. The CDR3 has 13 residues. CDR3 DNA: TGTGCCCACGAGGGCAGGGGGTATTCACCCCTCCACTTT. Translation: CAHEGRGYSPLHF.